This T cell receptor (beta chain) was captured by sequencing in a study of T cell changes during pregnancy in multiple sclerosis. Germline CDR1 and CDR2: SGHAT and FQDESV (reference sequence). The V and J ends lost 2 bases and 4 bases respectively, with 14 bases between them. The CDR3 contains 15 residues. TCRdb's table, derived via immunoSEQ multiplex PCR, lists solely in-frame clones and lacks some. The data hold approximately 90,000 clones, with approximately 90% observed a single time. This clonotype was sampled from a female donor with multiple sclerosis, enrolled in a pregnancy study. The sample was peripheral blood, taken in the first trimester of pregnancy. The chain uses TRBV11-1 and TRBJ2-5; possibly TRBD1 for D (5 bases). CDR3: CASSLIQGMGETQYF. The CDR3 DNA sequence: TGTGCCAGCAGCTTAATCCAGGGCATGGGAGAGACCCAGTACTTC.